This TCR beta chain was obtained from a study of cytomegalovirus exposure and HLA in healthy donors. General study points: Evidence from a later analysis indicated that most CMV-associated TCR beta chains looked HLA-restricted. A later analysis appeared to link common viral pathogens to several of the most significant clusters. Sequences of the TCR beta chain were said to predict the HLA-A and HLA-B alleles of most subjects accurately.

Each donor was nominally healthy when sampled (though unrecorded immune exposures were likely). The PCR employed 60 Vbeta primers together with 13 Jbeta primers. Profiling relied on immunoSEQ multiplex PCR, and the TCRdb table lists in-frame clones only, not all of them. The sample yields around 140,000 clones, around 87% seen once. As to this clone: Its specificity is not known.

In germline, CDR1 is LGHNA, CDR2 YNFKEQ. Trimming took 1 base from V and 0 from J, leaving 13 bases between them. The CDR3 is 17 residues long. This TCR was sampled from a woman between 25 and 40 years old in good health and CMV-seronegative. The material sequenced was PBMCs. V and J are TRBV4-2 and TRBJ1-3; no clear D gene. The CDR3 here is CASSQAPTLISGNTIYF. The CDR3 DNA reads TGTGCCAGCAGCCAAGCCCCCACTTTGATCTCTGGAAACACCATATATTTT.